This TCR beta chain was identified in a study of Graves' ophthalmopathy and Graves' hyperthyroidism. Amplifying from RNA transcripts, the study obtained TCR beta CDR3 regions. Investigators did first-round RT-PCR with HTBI primers, then second-round multiplex PCR. TCRdb analysed the multiplex PCR reads with MiXCR anew, one entry per CDR3 protein. The sample records 650,000 to 900,000 distinct CDR3 sequences, approximately 40% being singletons. If patients had other autoimmune diseases, uncontrolled infections, pregnancy or lactation, they were excluded. V gave up 6 bases and J gave up 4 bases, with 18 bases separating them. Per germline, CDR1 SEHNR and CDR2 FQNEAQ (reference sequence). This CDR3 contains 16 residues.

The V gene is TRBV7-9, the J gene TRBJ2-2; the D gene could be TRBD1 or TRBD2 (6 bases each). The sequenced sample consisted of peripheral blood. This TCR came from an adult man with Graves' ophthalmopathy. In nucleotides, the CDR3 is TGTGCCAGCAGGCCCGGGACGGGGGCGGGCACCGGGGAGCTGTTTTTT. Protein sequence: CASRPGTGAGTGELFF.